This T cell receptor (beta chain) was obtained from a study of pediatric ulcerative colitis. With 7 bases removed from V and 3 bases from J, the gap between germline ends came to 12 bases. Germline V lookup: CDR1 SNHLY, CDR2 FYNNEI. The CDR3 has 13 residues. Sequenced by immunoSEQ multiplex PCR; TCRdb stores in-frame clones only, minus some. Of more than 45,000 clones in the sample, around 87% were seen once. The sequenced sample was blood. The chain is built from TRBV2 and TRBJ1-1, with a possible D match to TRBD1 (5 bases). This receptor was identified in a boy younger than 18 who was a control in a study of pediatric ulcerative colitis. CDR3 nucleotides: TGTGCCAGCACTTCAGGGAGGCACACTGAAGCTTTCTTT. This translates into CASTSGRHTEAFF.